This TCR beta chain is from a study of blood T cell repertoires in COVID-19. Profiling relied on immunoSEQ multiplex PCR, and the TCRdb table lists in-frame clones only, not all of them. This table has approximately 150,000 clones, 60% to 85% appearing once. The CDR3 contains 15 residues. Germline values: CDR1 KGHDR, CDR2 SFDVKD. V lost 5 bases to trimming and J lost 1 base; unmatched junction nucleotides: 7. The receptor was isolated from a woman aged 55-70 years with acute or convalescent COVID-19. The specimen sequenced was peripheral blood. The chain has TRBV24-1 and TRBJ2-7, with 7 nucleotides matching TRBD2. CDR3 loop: CATSAQRGNSYEQYF. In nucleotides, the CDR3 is TGTGCCACCAGTGCCCAGCGGGGCAATTCCTACGAGCAGTACTTC.